This T cell receptor beta chain comes out of a study of blood T cell repertoires in COVID-19. Overall study: There were acute and convalescent COVID-19 samples, and they came from the United States, Italy and Spain.

Methods used by the authors: Estimated nucleated cell counts came from reference gene primer amplification. Sequencing was performed with immunoSEQ multiplex PCR; in TCRdb, only in-frame clones are kept and a portion is missing. The D gene and trimming were derived from the DNA, and the V and J assignments and clone size from that table. The sample shows some 97,000 clones, roughly 85% of them seen only once. The CDR3 sequence is 14 residues long. CDR1 LNHDA and CDR2 SQIVND come from the germline V gene (reference sequence). V lost 5 bases, J lost 0 bases, and 10 bases lay in between. Sequencing input: peripheral blood. This clonotype was sampled from a man in his 70s with active or convalescent COVID-19. The chain joins TRBV19 to TRBJ1-1; D might be TRBD1 (5 bases). In DNA form, the CDR3 reads TGTGCCAGTAGTCTCGACAGCTTGAACACTGAAGCTTTCTTT. Translation gives CASSLDSLNTEAFF.